The present T cell receptor (beta chain) was sequenced within a study of T-cell memory formation after mild COVID-19. This CDR3 spans 14 amino acids. V lost 4 bases to trimming and J lost 8 bases; unmatched junction nucleotides: 4. CDR1 and CDR2 (germline): MGHDK, SYGVNS. TCRdb passed the 5' RACE reads through MiXCR, listing each CDR3 protein once. The sample records 150,000 to 200,000 distinct CDR3 sequences, around a tenth being singletons. This clonotype appeared a few times. What it recognizes is unknown. General observations from the study: Shrinking CD4+ clones resided mostly in CM and EM, and CD8+ ones in EMRA.

The source of this sequence is a man aged 18 to 29 who had mild COVID-19 (a few samples of this study predate the infection). Cell type and time point are not known. The chain carries TRBV25-1 and TRBJ1-4; 10 nucleotides line up with TRBD1. Sequencing used PBMCs or a T cell subset sorted from them (not recorded which). CDR3: CASSATGGREKLFF. The DNA for the CDR3 is TGTGCCAGCAGTGCGACAGGGGGCAGGGAAAAACTGTTTTTT.